The next 6 T cell receptor beta chains were all read from a single sample in a study of CXCR3-negative and CXCR3-positive naive CD8 T cells. Libraries were UMI-labeled 5' RACE TRB cDNA. TCRdb re-called the 5' RACE reads and catalogs CDR3 proteins one per entry, DNA excluded. Its table lists fewer than 95,000 distinct CDR3 sequences. The sequenced sample was naive CXCR3- CD8+ T cells from blood. Subset given: CD45RO-CCR7+CD27+CD95- naive CD8+ T cells lacking CXCR3 (TNR3-). The source is a human donor in good health. Some clones in this sample may be carry-over from other donors' samples.

The V and J genes are TRBV6-6 and TRBJ2-3; the TCRdb D gene call, TRBD1, has no DNA to confirm it. Germline CDR1 and CDR2: MNHNY and SVGAGI (reference sequence). The CDR3 sequence is 15 residues long. CDR3: CASSYRSGAVDTQYF.

CDR3 sequence: CASRLNEKLFF. The chain joins TRBV7-9 to TRBJ1-4. This CDR3 has 11 residues. Germline CDR1 SEHNR, CDR2 FQNEAQ (reference sequence).

CDR3 sequence reads: CASSKRFRTAYEQYF. The chain uses TRBV21-1 and TRBJ2-7; no DNA is available, so the TRBD1 call from TCRdb remains unchecked. TRBV21-1 is a known pseudogene. The CDR3 contains 15 residues.

J is TRBJ2-7 and V is TRBV13; TCRdb returns TRBD1, unconfirmable since there is no DNA. Germline CDR1 and CDR2: PRHDT and FYEKMQ (reference sequence). The CDR3 consists of 13 residues. CDR3 loop: CASQRQGLEEQYF.

The rearrangement links TRBV20-1 to TRBJ2-2; TCRdb's assignment of TRBD1 cannot be checked, as there is no DNA. Germline CDR1 and CDR2: DFQATT and SNEGSKA (reference sequence). The CDR3 runs 14 residues. This CDR3 is CSARGQGDTGELFF.

This chain joins TRBV21-1 and TRBJ2-5; TCRdb calls TRBD2, which cannot be checked without DNA. TRBV21-1 has pseudogene status. The CDR3 extends over 14 amino acids. The CDR3 loop reads CASSPRDFQETQYF.